The 9 T cell receptor beta chains below come from one sample, sequenced in a study of blood T cell repertoires in COVID-19. Assay: immunoSEQ multiplex PCR; the TCRdb copy retains only in-frame clones and omits some. The table lists 300,000 to 400,000 clones, approximately 92% of them singletons. The specimen sequenced was PBMCs or T cells enriched from blood (not recorded which). Every receptor here comes from a man aged 18 to 29 who had recovered from COVID-19.

The gene calls are TRBV10-3 and TRBJ2-1; TRBD2 matches 16 bases. CDR3 size: 16 residues. Trimming removed 3 bases from V and 8 bases from J; junction bases left unmatched: 4. Germline loops: CDR1 ENHRY, CDR2 SYGVKD. Here the CDR3 reads CAISDSGTSGGDEQFF. CDR3 DNA sequence: TGTGCCATCAGTGATTCCGGGACTAGCGGGGGGGATGAGCAGTTCTTC.

The V gene is TRBV7-9, the J gene TRBJ2-1, with 9 bases that match TRBD1. The germline CDR1 and CDR2 sequences are SEHNR and FQNEAQ (reference sequence). The CDR3 is made up of 14 amino acids. V dropped 5 bases and J dropped 6; count of bases not matched to a gene: 5. CDR3 DNA: TGTGCCAGCAGCCCCGGGACAGGGTCCAATGAGCAGTTCTTC. Its protein is CASSPGTGSNEQFF.

The chain links TRBV7-9 to TRBJ1-2; D is possibly TRBD1 (5 bases). With 1 base removed from V and 6 bases from J, the gap between germline ends came to 18 bases. CDR1 and CDR2 from the germline V gene are SEHNR and FQNEAQ (reference sequence). The CDR3 is 16 residues long. DNA for the CDR3: TGTGCCAGCAGCTTAGTGTCGGCCAGGGAAAATGATGGCTACACCTTC. Its translation is CASSLVSARENDGYTF.

The chain has TRBV27 and TRBJ2-3; 7 bases map to TRBD1. The germline V gene has CDR1 MNHEY and CDR2 SMNVEV (reference sequence). The CDR3 has 14 amino acids. Trimming cost V 8 bases and J 3 bases; bases outside gene matches: 8. The CDR3 region has the DNA TGTGCCAGCTGGCGACAGGGAATGACAGATACGCAGTATTTT. Amino acid sequence: CASWRQGMTDTQYF.

The chain recombines TRBV7-9 with TRBJ1-5, with D unresolved. The V gene lost 1 base and the J gene lost 6 bases, with 7 bases spanning the gap. Germline CDR1 reads SEHNR; CDR2 reads FQNEAQ (reference sequence). This CDR3 is 13 amino acids long. CDR3 sequence reads: CASSLGTSQPQHF. The CDR3 nucleotides read TGTGCCAGCAGCTTAGGCACAAGTCAGCCCCAGCATTTT.

The V gene is TRBV28, the J gene TRBJ1-3; no reliable D call. With 3 bases removed from V and 0 bases from J, the gap between germline ends came to 15 bases. The CDR3 is made up of 17 amino acids. CDR1 and CDR2 (germline): MDHEN, SYDVKM. The CDR3 spells CASSLSSTVHSGNTIYF. CDR3 DNA sequence: TGTGCCAGCAGTTTGTCCTCTACAGTCCACTCTGGAAACACCATATATTTT.

V gene TRBV5-5 combines with J gene TRBJ1-4; maybe TRBD1 (6 bases). CDR3 size: 16 residues. V was pared by 3 bases and J by 0 bases, with 12 bases between. In germline, CDR1 is SGHKS, CDR2 YYEKEE (reference sequence). The CDR3, as DNA: TGTGCCAGCAGCTCCGGACAGTATGCAACTAATGAAAAACTGTTTTTT. This translates into CASSSGQYATNEKLFF.

This chain uses TRBV2 with TRBJ1-4; 9 bases line up with TRBD1. V gave up 3 bases and J gave up 8 bases; unmatched junction bases: 7. The CDR3 spans 15 residues. Germline V gene lookup returns CDR1 SNHLY and CDR2 FYNNEI. The CDR3 protein is CASSDQGQGGEKLFF. DNA for the CDR3: TGTGCCAGCAGTGATCAGGGACAGGGCGGCGAAAAACTGTTTTTT.

This chain uses TRBV6-5 with TRBJ1-1, with TRBD1 as a possible D gene (5 bases). CDR3 length: 13 residues. The germline V gene has CDR1 MNHEY and CDR2 SVGAGI. Trimming took 6 bases from V and 3 from J, leaving 11 bases between them. In DNA, the CDR3 is TGTGCCAGCAGCCTGGACACTTACACTGAAGCTTTCTTT. It translates to CASSLDTYTEAFF.